The T cell receptor beta chain under discussion was sequenced for a study of technical replicates of blood from a few donors. Some clones are missing from TCRdb's copy, which holds only in-frame ones; the method was immunoSEQ multiplex PCR. The table lists 90,000 or so clones, approximately 95% of them singletons. This clone was recorded once. Germline V CDR1 and CDR2: KGHSH, LQKENI. V lost 0 bases, J lost 0 bases, and 18 bases lay in between. The CDR3 length is 19 residues. The chain combines TRBV18 with TRBJ2-4, with TRBD2 as a possible D gene (6 bases). Sequences were obtained from T cells isolated from PBMCs. This TCR derives from a human donor in good health. This CDR3 is CASSPPEGGGFGAKNIQYF. CDR3 bases: TGTGCCAGCTCACCACCGGAGGGAGGCGGATTTGGAGCCAAAAACATTCAGTACTTC. The full variable domain, rest sourced from reference TRBV18 and TRBJ2-4, is NAGVMQNPRHLVRRRGQEARLRCSPMKGHSHVYWYRQLPEEGLKFMVYLQKENIIDESGMPKERFSAEFPKEGPSILRIQQVVRGDSAAYFCASSPPEGGGFGAKNIQYFGAGTRLSVL.